This T cell receptor beta chain was captured in a study of PD-L1 blockade in urothelial cancer. Notes on the study in general: Greater 3-week expansion of tumor-associated blood clones was recorded for durable-benefit patients.

In regard to this clone: Its antigen is as yet unknown.

The repertoire was sequenced with immunoSEQ multiplex PCR; TCRdb's copy has only in-frame clones and lacks some. The profile shows 50,000 to 60,000 clones, more than 75% of them singletons. This sample's time point: peripheral blood 6 weeks after treatment start. A total of 1 to 8 samples per patient were collected pretreatment and on-treatment. The V segment lost 0 bases and the J segment 4 bases; nucleotides outside the gene matches: 3. The CDR3 totals 15 residues. The germline V gene encodes CDR1 PRHDT and CDR2 FYEKMQ (reference sequence). The TCR originated in a man in his sixties with urothelial cancer. The chain uses TRBV13 and TRBJ1-2; 9 positions agree with TRBD1. The input for sequencing was PBMCs, taken around atezolizumab (anti-PD-L1) treatment. As DNA, the CDR3 is TGTGCCAGCAGCTTAGGGGGACAGGGATCCTATGGCTACACCTTC. Its protein is CASSLGGQGSYGYTF.